Listed here is a single T cell receptor beta chain. Its specificity is not known. Libraries for TCRalpha and TCRbeta carried sample barcodes and unique molecular identifiers via 5'RACE. MiXCR was run by TCRdb on the 5' RACE reads, yielding one entry per CDR3 protein. The sample holds tens of thousands of distinct CDR3 sequences, about a sixth seen once. The sample comes from a study of T-cell memory formation after mild COVID-19. Study overall: Across donors, TCR clusters were largely donor specific. Notes on the study in general: Clones contracting over day 15 to 85 were CD4/CD8 balanced, with later expanders leaning CD4+.

The CDR3 spans 18 residues. V lost 6 bases and J lost 0; bases outside the gene matches: 10. In germline, CDR1 is MNHEY, CDR2 SVGAGI. The chain links TRBV6-5 to TRBJ2-6, with 8 positions matching TRBD1. Sequenced: PBMCs or a T cell subset sorted from them (not recorded which). The source is an adult woman who had mild COVID-19 (a few samples of this study predate the infection). Cell type and time point are not known. CDR3 nucleotides: TGTGCCAGCAGGCCTTACCCGACAGGGGCCTCTGGGGCCAACGTCCTGACTTTC. This translates into CASRPYPTGASGANVLTF.